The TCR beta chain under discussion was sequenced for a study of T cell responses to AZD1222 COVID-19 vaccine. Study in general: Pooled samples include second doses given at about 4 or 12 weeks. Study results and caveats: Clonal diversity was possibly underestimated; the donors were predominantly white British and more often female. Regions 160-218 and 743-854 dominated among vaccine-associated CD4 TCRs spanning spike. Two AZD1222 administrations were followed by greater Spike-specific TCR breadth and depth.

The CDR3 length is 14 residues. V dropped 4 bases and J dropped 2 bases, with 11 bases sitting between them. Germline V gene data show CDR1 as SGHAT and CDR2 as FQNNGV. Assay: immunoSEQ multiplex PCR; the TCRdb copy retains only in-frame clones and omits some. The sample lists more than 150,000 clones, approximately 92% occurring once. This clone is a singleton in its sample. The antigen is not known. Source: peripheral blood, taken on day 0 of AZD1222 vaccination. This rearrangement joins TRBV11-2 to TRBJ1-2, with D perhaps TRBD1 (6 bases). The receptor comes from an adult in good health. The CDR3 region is CASSSRTENYGYTF. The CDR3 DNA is TGTGCCAGCAGCTCCCGGACAGAAAACTATGGCTACACCTTC.